This T cell receptor beta chain emerged from a study of cytomegalovirus exposure and HLA in healthy donors. Germline loops: CDR1 MDHEN, CDR2 SYDVKM. Trimming cost V 6 bases and J 6 bases, with 21 bases left between them. This CDR3 has 17 residues. The PCR was carried out with 60 Vbeta primers and 13 Jbeta primers. Assay used: immunoSEQ multiplex PCR; TCRdb lists only in-frame clones, some missing. The sample has approximately 200,000 clones, around three quarters seen once. Sequencing was carried out using PBMCs. This chain connects TRBV28 to TRBJ1-6; TRBD1 is a possible D gene (6 bases). The TCR originated in a woman between 18 and 29 years old in good health and CMV-seronegative. The CDR3 region has the DNA TGTGCCAGCAGCCCTCGCTTTGGGGGCTCGGGTAATTCACCCCTCCACTTT. It is translated as CASSPRFGGSGNSPLHF.